One sample yielded the 18 T cell receptor beta chains listed below, sequenced in a study of memory CD4+ T cells and cytomegalovirus serostatus. Profiling relied on immunoSEQ multiplex PCR, and the TCRdb table lists in-frame clones only, not all of them. The data show just under 60,000 clones, with about 81% seen just once and about 0.95% held by the top ten. The sort gate was single viable CD3+CD4+CD8-CD45RO+ cells for memory CD4+ T cells. The sequencing input was memory CD4+ T cells from blood. The receptor source for this set is an adult in good health and CMV-seronegative.

V gene TRBV4-3 combines with J gene TRBJ1-2, with D possibly TRBD1 on 5 matching bases. The CDR3 extends over 14 amino acids. Germline V gene sequence: CDR1 LGHNA, CDR2 YSLEER. Trimming took 0 bases from V and 5 from J, leaving 10 bases between them. Here the CDR3 DNA reads TGCGCCAGCAGCCAAGATGGGACTGGGTATGGCTACACCTTC. Residues: CASSQDGTGYGYTF.

The V call is TRBV6-6, the J call TRBJ2-2; 10 nucleotides match TRBD2. The ends lost 9 bases at V and 5 bases at J; junction bases unmatched: 9. Germline assignment: CDR1 MNHNY and CDR2 SVGAGI (reference sequence). The CDR3 consists of 15 residues. The CDR3 is CASKKAGGDTGELFF. The CDR3 DNA follows: TGTGCCAGTAAGAAAGCGGGAGGGGATACCGGGGAGCTGTTTTTT.

The chain has TRBV6-1 and TRBJ1-5; D perhaps matches TRBD1 (5 bases). The CDR3 has 16 residues. With 4 bases removed from V and 6 bases from J, the gap between germline ends came to 19 bases. Per germline, CDR1 MNHNS and CDR2 SASEGT. CDR3 DNA sequence: TGTGCCAGCAGTGCCATTCGGCAGGGATTAGGTCAGCCCCAGCATTTT. It encodes CASSAIRQGLGQPQHF.

There are a few counts of this clone. This chain connects TRBV4-3 to TRBJ2-1; maybe TRBD1 (6 bases). Germline CDR1 and CDR2: LGHNA and YSLEER. Trimming took off 0 bases at V and 1 base at J, with 10 bases between the two ends. The CDR3 has 16 amino acids. CDR3 sequence reads: CASSQESGESYNEQFF. The CDR3 DNA is TGCGCCAGCAGCCAAGAATCAGGGGAATCCTACAATGAGCAGTTCTTC.

The CDR3 reads CASSLQFAQGGYTF. In DNA form, the CDR3 reads TGTGCCAGCAGCCTCCAATTTGCCCAGGGGGGCTACACCTTC. The chain has TRBV6-5 and TRBJ1-2, with D possibly being TRBD1 (6 bases). The ends were cut back, 6 bases at V and 8 bases at J, with 19 bases in the middle. The germline V gene has CDR1 MNHEY and CDR2 SVGAGI. The CDR3 consists of 14 residues.

The rearrangement uses TRBV7-2 and TRBJ2-7; no clear D. The V gene lost 2 bases and the J gene lost 3 bases, with 11 bases spanning the gap. The CDR3 contains 14 residues. Germline assignment: CDR1 SGHTA and CDR2 FQGNSA. Written as DNA, the CDR3 is TGTGCCAGCAGCTTATCGGGCAGTCGCTACGAGCAGTACTTC. It is translated as CASSLSGSRYEQYF.

J is TRBJ1-3 and V is TRBV5-6; a possible D gene is TRBD1 (6 bases). The germline CDR1 and CDR2 sequences are SGHDT and YYEEEE. This CDR3 is built from 15 residues. Trimming stripped 2 bases from V and 2 bases from J, with 11 bases between. CDR3 region: CASSLSAGAGNTIYF. DNA for the CDR3: TGTGCCAGCAGCTTATCGGCAGGGGCTGGAAACACCATATATTTT. The full variable domain, completed using reference TRBV5-6 and TRBJ1-3, is DAGVTQSPTHLIKTRGQQVTLRCSPKSGHDTVSWYQQALGQGPQFIFQYYEEEERQRGNFPDRFSGHQFPNYSSELNVNALLLGDSALYLCASSLSAGAGNTIYFGEGSWLTVV.

The gene calls are TRBV9 and TRBJ1-3; D gene uncertain. This CDR3 comprises 15 residues. Trimming shortened V by 3 bases and J by 1 base, and 11 bases separated the two germline ends. The germline gives CDR1 SGDLS, CDR2 YYNGEE. CDR3 sequence: CASSGDPNSGNTIYF. CDR3 coding DNA: TGTGCCAGCAGCGGAGACCCTAATTCTGGAAACACCATATATTTT.

The chain joins TRBV5-4 to TRBJ2-1; 10 bases match TRBD2. The V and J ends lost 3 bases and 5 bases, in that order; junction bases with no gene match: 5. The CDR3 is 15 amino acids. The germline V gene has CDR1 SGHNT and CDR2 YYREEE (reference sequence). DNA of the CDR3: TGTGCCAGCAGCTACCGACTAGCGGGTCACAATGAGCAGTTCTTC. Its protein is CASSYRLAGHNEQFF.

The J gene is TRBJ2-4, the V gene TRBV10-2; D perhaps matches TRBD2 (7 bases). The CDR3 is 17 amino acids. The germline V gene has CDR1 WSHSY and CDR2 SAAADI. The V and J ends lost 4 bases and 0 bases respectively, with 16 bases between them. The CDR3 DNA sequence: TGCGCCAGCAGTGCCGGGGGCGCGGGGGAAGCCAAAAACATTCAGTACTTC. Translated: CASSAGGAGEAKNIQYF.

The V call is TRBV6-1, the J call TRBJ2-4, with 7 bases aligning to TRBD2. There are 14 residues in the CDR3. The germline gives CDR1 MNHNS, CDR2 SASEGT. V shed 5 bases and J 6 bases; nucleotides not matched to a gene: 7. The CDR3 protein is CASSLGTTRNIQYF. DNA of the CDR3: TGTGCCAGCAGTCTTGGGACTACCAGAAACATTCAGTACTTC.

This chain links TRBV18 with TRBJ2-1; 7 positions match TRBD2. The germline CDR1 and CDR2 sequences are KGHSH and LQKENI. The CDR3 consists of 16 residues. With V trimmed by 3 bases and J by 6 bases, 11 bases remained unmatched. The CDR3 sequence is CASSPLGGSSSNEQFF. In DNA, the CDR3 is TGTGCCAGCTCACCCCTTGGCGGGAGTAGTAGCAATGAGCAGTTCTTC.

The gene calls are TRBV6-6 and TRBJ2-7; possibly TRBD1 or TRBD2 for D (5 bases each). The CDR3 consists of 14 residues. V was pared by 4 bases and J by 5 bases, with 15 bases between. CDR1 and CDR2 (germline): MNHNY, SVGAGI (reference sequence). The CDR3 sequence: CASSSSREKNEQYF. In DNA form, the CDR3 reads TGTGCCAGCAGTTCCAGCAGGGAGAAAAACGAGCAGTACTTC.

This clone was detected once. The V and J genes are TRBV6-5 and TRBJ1-2, with D possibly being TRBD1 (6 bases). Germline CDR1 is MNHEY and CDR2 is SVGAGI. The CDR3 is made up of 14 amino acids. The ends were cut back, 6 bases at V and 4 bases at J, with 15 bases in the middle. The CDR3 bases are TGTGCCAGCAGCCGTTATACAGGGAGCTATGGCTACACCTTC. Amino acid sequence: CASSRYTGSYGYTF.

This clone was observed a handful of times. The chain employs TRBV2 and TRBJ2-1, with TRBD2 as a possible D gene (5 bases). V was shortened by 2 bases and J by 5 bases, with 22 bases between the two germline ends. Germline V gene lookup returns CDR1 SNHLY and CDR2 FYNNEI. The CDR3 length is 18 residues. The CDR3 loop reads CASSELLVTRVPHNEQFF. CDR3 DNA sequence: TGTGCCAGCAGTGAATTGTTGGTGACGCGGGTTCCCCACAATGAGCAGTTCTTC.

V and J are TRBV29-1 and TRBJ1-2, with a weak D call TRBD1 (6 bases). The CDR3 extends over 11 amino acids. Between the trimmed V and J ends, which lost 5 bases and 4 bases, there was a span of 8 bases. The germline V gene encodes CDR1 SQVTM and CDR2 ANQGSEA. The CDR3 DNA is TGCAGCGTTACAGGGCCCTATGGCTACACCTTC. This translates into CSVTGPYGYTF.

The V and J genes are TRBV10-1 and TRBJ2-1; D uncertain. The CDR3 runs to 12 residues. Trimming pared 2 bases from V and 6 bases from J, leaving 5 bases between. CDR1 is WNHNN and CDR2 is SYGVQD in the germline V gene (reference sequence). The chain's CDR3 is CASSEGINEQFF. In DNA form, the CDR3 reads TGCGCCAGCAGTGAGGGGATCAATGAGCAGTTCTTC.

This chain uses TRBV19 with TRBJ2-5; D possibly corresponds to TRBD1 (5 bases). From germline, CDR1 is LNHDA and CDR2 SQIVND (reference sequence). This CDR3 spans 14 amino acids. The ends were cut back, 6 bases at V and 10 bases at J, with 21 bases in the middle. CDR3 sequence: CASSPQGPLRDQYF. CDR3 nucleotide sequence: TGTGCCAGTAGCCCTCAGGGTCCCCTGCGTGACCAGTACTTC.